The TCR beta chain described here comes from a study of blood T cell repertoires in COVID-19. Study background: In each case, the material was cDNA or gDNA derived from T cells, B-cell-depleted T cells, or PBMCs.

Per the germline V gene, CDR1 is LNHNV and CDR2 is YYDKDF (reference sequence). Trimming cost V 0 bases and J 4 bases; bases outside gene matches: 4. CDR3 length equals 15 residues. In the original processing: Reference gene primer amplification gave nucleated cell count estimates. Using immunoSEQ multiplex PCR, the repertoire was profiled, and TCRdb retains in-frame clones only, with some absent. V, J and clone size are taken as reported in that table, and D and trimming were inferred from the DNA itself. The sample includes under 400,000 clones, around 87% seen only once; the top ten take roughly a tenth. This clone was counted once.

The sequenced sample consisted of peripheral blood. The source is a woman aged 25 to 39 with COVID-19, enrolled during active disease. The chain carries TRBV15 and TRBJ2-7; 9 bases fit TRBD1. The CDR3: CATSRDTTGGYEQYF. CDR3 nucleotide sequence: TGTGCCACCAGCAGAGATACGACAGGGGGGTACGAGCAGTACTTC.